Listed here is a single TCR beta chain. The data were obtained in a study of T cells expressing NK-cell markers. The germline CDR1 and CDR2 sequences are MNHNS and SASEGT. The CDR3 runs 17 residues. Following a re-call of the 5' RACE reads, TCRdb has one entry per CDR3 protein and lacks DNA. This sample carries 440,000 or so distinct CDR3 sequences, with about 7.3% going to the ten biggest clones. The TCR sequence derives from a woman aged 18 to 75 in good health. This rearrangement joins TRBV6-1 to TRBJ2-1; without DNA, the TCRdb call of TRBD2 cannot be checked. The sample comprised blood T cells: a sorted CD56 or NKG2C T cell subset, CD4+ or CD8+ T cells, or bulk PBMC T cells (not recorded which). CDR3 sequence: CASSEWGTSGGAVEQFF.